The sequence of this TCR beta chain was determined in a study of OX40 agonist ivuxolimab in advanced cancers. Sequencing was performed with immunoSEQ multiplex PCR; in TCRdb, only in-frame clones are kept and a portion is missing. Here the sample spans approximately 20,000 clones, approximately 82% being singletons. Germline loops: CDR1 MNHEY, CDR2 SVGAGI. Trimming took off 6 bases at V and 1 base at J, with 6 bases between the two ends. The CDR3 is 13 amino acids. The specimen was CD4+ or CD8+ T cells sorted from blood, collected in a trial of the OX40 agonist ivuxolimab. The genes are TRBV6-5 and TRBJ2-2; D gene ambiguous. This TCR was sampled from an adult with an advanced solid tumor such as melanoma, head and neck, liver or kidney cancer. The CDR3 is CASSFGNTGELFF. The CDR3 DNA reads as TGTGCCAGCAGCTTCGGGAACACCGGGGAGCTGTTTTTT.